This T cell receptor beta chain was identified during a study of blood T cell repertoires in COVID-19 (dated by TCRdb to about 2020). About the study as a whole: The collaborator samples originated in the United States, Italy and Spain and spanned the acute and convalescent phases of COVID-19. The material from the prospective study consisted of cDNA or gDNA derived from T cells, B-cell-depleted T cells, or PBMCs. The dataset comprised deeply sampled blood TCRbeta repertoires from subjects exposed to, actively infected with, or recovered from COVID-19. The repertoires were made available in a free public database intended to serve as a resource for research on the immune response to SARS-CoV-2. Samples came from the ongoing ImmuneRACE study (first 160 participants) plus 1,254 subjects from 6 global collaborators. Sample metadata almost always included a de-identified subject ID, COVID-19 status, age in years and sex. Where available, HLA class I and class II types were taken from metadata supplied by the sample provider and were not determined by assay-based typing. On the study overall, not on this receptor specifically: The quantity of clinical and demographic metadata differed by source and by participant and was supplied without curation.

Clipping removes 6 bases from V and 7 bases from J, with 1 as the unmatched junction base count. The CDR3, from cysteine to phenylalanine, totals 13 residues. Of the read, only the CDR3 DNA is kept; its 39 bases are in frame from base 1. CDR1 MRHNA and CDR2 SNTAGT were looked up in the germline V gene. Participants in the prospective study were enrolled through a virtual design, were aged roughly 18 to 90 years, and lived in approximately 25 United States geographic areas. In the prospective study, participants were assigned to cohorts based on the clinical history participants reported in a screening survey and a study questionnaire. For ImmuneRACE Cohort 3, a participant was defined as recovered based on two consecutive negative NP/OP PCR tests, clearance by a healthcare professional, or resolution of symptoms. In the prospective study, whole blood, serum and a nasopharyngeal or oropharyngeal swab were collected from each participant by mobile phlebotomists. Prospective study participants could optionally give additional blood draws and questionnaires over a 2-month period. Before DNA extraction, prospective study blood samples were shipped either frozen or at room temperature.

TCRbeta CDR3 regions were amplified from genomic DNA using the immunoSEQ Assay, a bias-controlled multiplex PCR. As for how the authors treated the data: The number of nucleated cells in each sample was estimated by amplification of reference gene primers within the assay. To quantify the absolute abundance of each unique TCRbeta CDR3 rearrangement, sequence reads were collapsed and filtered. For each sample, productive Simpson clonality was calculated as the square root of Simpson's diversity index over productive rearrangements. TCRdb stores this immuneACCESS table with in-frame sequences only. Part of the clones is absent; in the studies checked, under half of the shortfall reflects unresolved V genes, and no reason is known for the rest. V, J and clone size were drawn from that table, and D and trimming were deduced from the DNA. The sample contains around 300,000 clones, roughly 86% of them found a single time. Approximately 2.4% of the sample belongs to the ten largest clones.

Concerning this clone: Its antigen is unknown. No base quality values were provided; no much bigger clone lies one nucleotide off.

The rearranged chain carries TRBV6-4 and TRBJ1-6; 9 nucleotides in the junction match TRBD1. This receptor was taken from a woman between 18 and 29 years old who had recovered from COVID-19. Sequencing was performed on PBMCs or T cells enriched from blood (not recorded which). The DNA reads TGTGCCAGCAGGACAGGGGGAAATTCACCCCTCCACTTT. Protein translation: CASRTGGNSPLHF.